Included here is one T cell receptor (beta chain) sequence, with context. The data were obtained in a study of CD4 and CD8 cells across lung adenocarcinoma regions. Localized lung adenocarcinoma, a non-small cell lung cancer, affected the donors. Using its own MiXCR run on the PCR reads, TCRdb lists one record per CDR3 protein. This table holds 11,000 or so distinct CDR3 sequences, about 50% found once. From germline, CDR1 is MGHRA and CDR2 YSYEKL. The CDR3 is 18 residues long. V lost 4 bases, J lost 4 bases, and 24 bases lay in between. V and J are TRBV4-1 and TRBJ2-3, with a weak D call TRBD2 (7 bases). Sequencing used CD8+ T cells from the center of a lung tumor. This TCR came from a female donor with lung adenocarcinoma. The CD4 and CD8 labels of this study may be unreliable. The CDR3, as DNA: TGCGCCAGCAGCCCGCGTCCCGGCGAGGGGGGGGCCGCAGATACGCAGTATTTT. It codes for CASSPRPGEGGAADTQYF.